Below are 20 T cell receptor beta chains sequenced from a single sample in a study of neurological immune-mediated disorders. Time point indicated: technical triplicate 2. TCRdb itself ran the 5' RACE reads through MiXCR, one entry per CDR3 protein. Of about 59,000 distinct CDR3 sequences listed, approximately 25% are singletons. The sample comprised PBMCs. Receptors were obtained from a man in his fifties or sixties with HTLV-1-associated myelopathy (HAM/TSP).

This clonotype was recorded a few times. The rearrangement joins TRBV20-1 to TRBJ1-1; 7 nucleotides align to TRBD1. The germline CDR1 and CDR2 sequences are DFQATT and SNEGSKA (reference sequence). Trimming cost V 0 bases and J 1 base; bases outside gene matches: 5. This CDR3 contains 15 residues. CDR3 sequence (DNA): TGCAGTGCTAGAGATTTTCGACAGGGGAACACTGAAGCTTTCTTT. It codes for CSARDFRQGNTEAFF.

This clonotype has only a few counts. A much larger clone differs from this one at a single base, so this may be a read error. DNA of the CDR3: TGTGCCAGCAGTATATACAGGGAGACATCCTACAATGAGCAGTTCTTC. Translated, it gives CASSIYRETSYNEQFF. This chain uses TRBV28 with TRBJ2-1, with D possibly matching TRBD1 (6 bases). The V and J ends lost 5 bases and 1 base respectively, with 15 bases between them. Germline assignment: CDR1 MDHEN and CDR2 SYDVKM. The CDR3 is 16 residues long. The whole variable domain, filled in from reference TRBV28 and TRBJ2-1, reads DVKVTQSSRYLVKRTGEKVFLECVQDMDHENMFWYRQDPGLGLRLIYFSYDVKMKEKGDIPEGYSVSREKKERFSLILESASTNQTSMYLCASSIYRETSYNEQFFGPGTRLTVL.

The sample holds many counts of this clonotype. The rearrangement uses TRBV4-2 and TRBJ2-7, with TRBD2 identical over 9 bases. Germline CDR1 LGHNA, CDR2 YNFKEQ. The ends lost 0 bases at V and 7 bases at J; junction bases unmatched: 10. The CDR3 has 16 residues. For the CDR3, the DNA is TGTGCCAGCAGCCAAGATCCAGCGGGAGGTTTGGGGGAGCAGTACTTC. As protein: CASSQDPAGGLGEQYF.

Many counts were recorded for this clonotype. The CDR3 protein is CASSLDLGPNEKLFF. The CDR3 DNA reads as TGCGCCAGCAGCTTGGATCTGGGTCCTAATGAAAAACTGTTTTTT. V usage is TRBV5-1 and J usage is TRBJ1-4; D is uncertain. V was shortened by 0 bases and J by 3 bases, with 9 bases between the two germline ends. Germline CDR1 is SGHRS and CDR2 is YFSETQ. The CDR3 is made up of 15 amino acids. Drawing the rest from reference TRBV5-1 and TRBJ1-4, the complete variable domain is KAGVTQTPRYLIKTRGQQVTLSCSPISGHRSVSWYQQTPGQGLQFLFEYFSETQRNKGNFPGRFSGRQFSNSRSEMNVSTLELGDSALYLCASSLDLGPNEKLFFGSGTQLSVL.

This clonotype came up many times. The chain employs TRBV20-1 and TRBJ1-6, with D possibly matching TRBD1 (6 bases). CDR1 is DFQATT and CDR2 is SNEGSKA in the germline V gene (reference sequence). This CDR3 spans 17 amino acids. V was trimmed by 0 bases and J by 6 bases, leaving 18 bases between them. The CDR3 sequence: CSARDSQQGPGNSPLHF. CDR3 coding DNA: TGCAGTGCTAGAGATTCCCAACAGGGTCCTGGTAATTCACCCCTCCACTTT.

The rearrangement joins TRBV20-1 to TRBJ2-7; 12 bases agree with TRBD2. The CDR3 runs to 18 residues. Germline V gene lookup returns CDR1 DFQATT and CDR2 SNEGSKA (reference sequence). V was pared by 3 bases and J by 2 bases, with 14 bases of the junction left unmatched. This CDR3 reads CSASAGLGLAGGTYEQYF. CDR3 bases: TGCAGTGCTAGTGCGGGGCTGGGACTAGCGGGCGGCACCTACGAGCAGTACTTC.

This clonotype occurred many times. The genes are TRBV20-1 and TRBJ2-2; no reliable D call. Looked up from germline, CDR1 is DFQATT and CDR2 is SNEGSKA (reference sequence). V shed 2 bases and J shed 8 bases, with 9 bases lying between them. The CDR3 loop spans 12 amino acids. The CDR3 spells CSARSLLGELFF. The CDR3 DNA follows: TGCAGTGCTAGATCGCTCCTAGGGGAGCTGTTTTTT.

CDR3 region: CASSPTGVNGYTF. CDR3 nucleotide sequence: TGTGCCAGCAGTCCGACAGGGGTAAATGGCTACACCTTC. The chain couples TRBV6-1 to TRBJ1-2; 8 bases map to TRBD1. Looked up from germline, CDR1 is MNHNS and CDR2 is SASEGT. The V gene end was trimmed by 5 bases and the J gene end by 6 bases; junction bases not matched to a gene: 5. The length of the CDR3 is 13 residues.

This clonotype was detected many times. This chain uses TRBV6-2 or TRBV6-3 with TRBJ2-7; TRBD2 agrees at 7 bases. In germline, CDR1 is MNHEY, CDR2 SVGEGT. The CDR3 consists of 16 residues. Unmatched junction bases numbered 15, after V lost 6 bases and J lost 4 bases. CDR3 sequence (DNA): TGTGCCAGCAGCACAGAGACTAGCCCGAGCCTGTACGAGCAGTACTTC. Residues: CASSTETSPSLYEQYF.

This clonotype was seen a handful of times. CDR3 bases: TGCAGCGTTGAAGGTGGGGGAGTTGGGACCTACGAGCAGTACTTC. The encoded protein is CSVEGGGVGTYEQYF. This chain uses TRBV29-1 with TRBJ2-7; D possibly matches TRBD1 or TRBD2 (5 bases each). Per germline, CDR1 SQVTM and CDR2 ANQGSEA. Trimming removed 1 base at V and 2 bases at J, with 15 bases between. This CDR3 has 15 residues.

Ten or more counts support this clonotype. This chain uses TRBV29-1 with TRBJ2-7; a possible D gene is TRBD2 (6 bases). The germline V gene has CDR1 SQVTM and CDR2 ANQGSEA. The V end was cut by 5 bases, the J end by 6 bases, with 14 bases between. The CDR3 has 12 amino acids. The DNA of the CDR3 is TGCAGCGTTCAGGAAGGAGGGATCGAGCAGTACTTC. As protein: CSVQEGGIEQYF.

This clonotype appeared once. The chain combines TRBV7-2 with TRBJ1-5; 7 bases line up with TRBD1. V lost 3 bases and J lost 4; bases outside the gene matches: 0. The CDR3 loop spans 13 amino acids. Germline CDR1 SGHTA, CDR2 FQGNSA. CDR3 nucleotides: TGTGCCAGCAGCTTCAGGGGGAATCAGCCCCAGCATTTT. Encoded protein: CASSFRGNQPQHF. Supplemented by reference TRBV7-2 and TRBJ1-5, the full variable domain reads GAGVSQSPSNKVTEKGKDVELRCDPISGHTALYWYRQSLGQGLEFLIYFQGNSAPDKSGLPSDRFSAERTGGSVSTLTIQRTQQEDSAVYLCASSFRGNQPQHFGDGTRLSIL.

CDR3 loop: CASTLISGGDNEQFF. CDR3 in DNA: TGTGCCAGCACCCTCATTAGCGGGGGGGACAATGAGCAGTTCTTC. V usage is TRBV27 and J usage is TRBJ2-1; 11 bases align to TRBD2. This CDR3 spans 15 amino acids. Germline V gene sequence: CDR1 MNHEY, CDR2 SMNVEV (reference sequence). The V and J ends lost 7 bases and 5 bases, in that order; junction bases with no gene match: 7.

In its sample, this clonotype was seen many times. The genes are TRBV28 and TRBJ2-7, with D unresolved. The CDR3 runs to 13 residues. CDR1 and CDR2 from the germline V gene are MDHEN and SYDVKM. V was pared by 10 bases and J by 3 bases, with 16 bases between. The CDR3 region is CAIKTRGIYEQYF. CDR3 bases: TGTGCCATCAAGACAAGAGGAATCTACGAGCAGTACTTC.

This clonotype came up many times. This chain joins TRBV10-3 and TRBJ1-5, with 10 bases matching TRBD1. CDR3 length equals 17 residues. Germline assignment: CDR1 ENHRY and CDR2 SYGVKD. With V trimmed by 5 bases and J by 6 bases, 13 bases remained unmatched. Written as DNA, the CDR3 is TGTGCCATCAGTTCCCAGCGGACAGGGGGAAATAGTCAGCCCCAGCATTTT. Its protein is CAISSQRTGGNSQPQHF.

This clonotype occurred many times. The chain has TRBV29-1 and TRBJ1-1; no definite D call. The germline CDR1 and CDR2 sequences are SQVTM and ANQGSEA. The CDR3 extends over 11 amino acids. Between the trimmed V and J ends, which lost 5 bases and 4 bases, there was a span of 8 bases. In DNA, the CDR3 is TGCAGCGTTTCGCTGAGCACTGAAGCTTTCTTT. Translation: CSVSLSTEAFF.

This clonotype was observed a handful of times. This chain links TRBV12-3 or TRBV12-4 with TRBJ2-5; tentative D call: TRBD2 (6 bases). V lost 5 bases to trimming and J lost 2 bases, with 15 bases between them. The CDR3 sequence is 15 residues long. The CDR3 region is CASSDLGGSQETQYF. CDR3 DNA sequence: TGTGCCAGCAGTGACTTGGGGGGTTCGCAAGAGACCCAGTACTTC.

This clonotype was observed many times. The V and J genes are TRBV20-1 and TRBJ1-4; tentatively, D is TRBD1 (5 bases). Between the trimmed V and J ends, which lost 0 bases and 7 bases, there was a span of 15 bases. The CDR3 length is 15 residues. Germline CDR1 and CDR2: DFQATT and SNEGSKA (reference sequence). CDR3 protein: CSAREAGTSGEKLFF. CDR3 nucleotide sequence: TGCAGTGCTAGAGAAGCCGGGACCTCGGGTGAAAAACTGTTTTTT.

The chain links TRBV5-1 to TRBJ2-7; 7 positions agree with TRBD2. Germline V gene lookup returns CDR1 SGHRS and CDR2 YFSETQ. CDR3 size: 14 residues. Trimming cost V 4 bases and J 0 bases; bases outside gene matches: 4. In DNA, the CDR3 is TGCGCCAGCAGCGCCCTAGCGGACTCCTACGAGCAGTACTTC. It is translated as CASSALADSYEQYF.

The chain joins TRBV19 to TRBJ1-2; no reliable D call. Between the trimmed V and J ends, which lost 2 bases and 4 bases, there was a span of 8 bases. CDR1 is LNHDA and CDR2 is SQIVND in the germline V gene (reference sequence). This CDR3 region has 13 residues. The CDR3 loop is CASSITGSYGYTF. The CDR3 DNA is TGTGCCAGTAGTATAACCGGAAGCTATGGCTACACCTTC.